The text below deals with one T cell receptor (beta chain). What it binds is unknown. Trimming stripped 4 bases from V and 3 bases from J, with 11 bases between. This CDR3 contains 14 residues. Per germline, CDR1 SGHNT and CDR2 YYREEE (reference sequence). From the RT-PCR reads, TCRdb called clonotypes with MiXCR, one entry per CDR3 protein. The sample includes some 35,000 distinct CDR3 sequences, approximately 54% of them seen just once. This sample was included in a study of yellow fever vaccine responses in identical twins. Study findings and constraints: Vaccine-induced T cell responses in twins were reportedly observed to appear partly convergent, partly personalized.

This specimen consisted of T cells from blood (PBMCs), unsorted or a sorted subset (not recorded which), obtained before or after yellow fever vaccination (not recorded which). This receptor was obtained from a woman aged 18-35 years who received the yellow fever vaccine. The chain links TRBV5-4 to TRBJ2-1, with TRBD1 as a possible D gene (5 bases). The CDR3 region has the DNA TGTGCCAGCAGCCCGGACACTAACTACAATGAGCAGTTCTTC. Translation gives CASSPDTNYNEQFF.